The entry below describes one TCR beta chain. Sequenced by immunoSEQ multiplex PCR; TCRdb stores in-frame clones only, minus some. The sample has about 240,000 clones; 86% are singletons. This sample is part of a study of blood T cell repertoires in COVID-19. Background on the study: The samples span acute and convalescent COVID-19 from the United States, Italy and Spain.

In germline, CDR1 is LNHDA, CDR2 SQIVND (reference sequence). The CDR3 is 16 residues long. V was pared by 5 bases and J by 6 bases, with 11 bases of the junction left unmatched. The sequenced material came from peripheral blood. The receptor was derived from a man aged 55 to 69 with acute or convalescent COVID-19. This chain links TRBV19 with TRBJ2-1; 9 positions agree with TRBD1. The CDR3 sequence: CASSSPRDRVRNEQFF. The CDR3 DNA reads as TGTGCCAGTAGTTCCCCCCGGGACAGGGTCCGCAATGAGCAGTTCTTC. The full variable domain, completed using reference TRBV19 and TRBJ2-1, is DGGITQSPKYLFRKEGQNVTLSCEQNLNHDAMYWYRQDPGQGLRLIYYSQIVNDFQKGDIAEGYSVSREKKESFPLTVTSAQKNPTAFYLCASSSPRDRVRNEQFFGPGTRLTVL.